This T cell receptor (beta chain) was recorded in a study of blood T cell repertoires in COVID-19. Study details: Material from acute and convalescent COVID-19 was sourced from the United States, Italy and Spain. Sources were T cells, B-cell-depleted T cells, or PBMCs; the material itself was cDNA or gDNA.

V lost 0 bases and J lost 7; bases outside the gene matches: 7. This CDR3 has 16 amino acids. CDR1 and CDR2 (germline): SGHNT, YYREEE (reference sequence). Patients in Seattle were enrolled during active infection, then followed longitudinally. Study processing details: Scientists estimated how many nucleated cells there were by amplifying reference gene primers. Sequenced by immunoSEQ multiplex PCR; TCRdb stores in-frame clones only, minus some. D and trimming were read from the DNA, whereas the V and J calls and clone size are those reported in that table. The sample lists around 140,000 clones, 80% to 90% occurring once.

The gene calls are TRBV5-4 and TRBJ2-1; TRBD2 agrees at 10 bases. The sequenced sample was peripheral blood. This receptor was obtained from a man between 18 and 35 years old with COVID-19, enrolled during active disease. In DNA form, the CDR3 reads TGTGCCAGCAGCTTGGAGCCTAGCGGGAGTTATAATGAGCAGTTCTTC. Its translation is CASSLEPSGSYNEQFF.